The following is a TCR beta chain sequence with its context. The sample is drawn from a study of cytomegalovirus exposure and HLA in healthy donors. Primers included in the PCR were 60 Vbeta and 13 Jbeta primers. Sequencing used immunoSEQ multiplex PCR; TCRdb keeps in-frame clones, though not all of them. The sample lists 90,000 to 150,000 clones; over 65% were seen once. Material for sequencing was PBMCs. The clonotype originates from a woman aged 25 to 39 in good health and CMV-seropositive.

CDR3 coding DNA: TGCGCCAGCAGCCTCTCTCCCGAGACAGAGAATGAAAAACTGTTTTTT. Translation: CASSLSPETENEKLFF. The V call is TRBV4-3, the J call TRBJ1-4; possibly TRBD1 for D (5 bases). Between the trimmed V and J ends, which lost 4 bases and 5 bases, there was a span of 17 bases. The CDR3 runs to 16 residues. The germline gives CDR1 LGHNA, CDR2 YSLEER.